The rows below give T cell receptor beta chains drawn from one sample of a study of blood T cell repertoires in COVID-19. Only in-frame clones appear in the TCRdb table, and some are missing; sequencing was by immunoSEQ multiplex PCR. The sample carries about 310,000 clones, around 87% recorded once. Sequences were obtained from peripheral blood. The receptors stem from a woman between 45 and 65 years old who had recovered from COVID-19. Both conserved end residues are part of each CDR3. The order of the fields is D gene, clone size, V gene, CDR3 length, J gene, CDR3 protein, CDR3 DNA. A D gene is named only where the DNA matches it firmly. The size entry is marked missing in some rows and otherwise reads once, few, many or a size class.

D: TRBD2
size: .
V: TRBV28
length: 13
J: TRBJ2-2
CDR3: CASRDGGTGELFF
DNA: TGTGCCAGCAGGGACGGGGGGACCGGGGAGCTGTTTTTT

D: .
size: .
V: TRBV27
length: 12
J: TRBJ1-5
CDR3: CASRWDTQPQHF
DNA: TGTGCCAGCAGGTGGGACACCCAGCCCCAGCATTTT

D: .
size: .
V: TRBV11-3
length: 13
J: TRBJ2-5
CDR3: CASSLNSGETQYF
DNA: TGTGCCAGCAGCTTAAATTCGGGAGAGACCCAGTACTTC

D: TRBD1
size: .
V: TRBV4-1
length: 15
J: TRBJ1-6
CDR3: CASSPRTGQNSPLHF
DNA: TGCGCCAGCAGCCCCCGGACAGGGCAAAATTCACCCCTCCACTTT

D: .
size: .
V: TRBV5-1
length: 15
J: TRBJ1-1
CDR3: CASSATQGPNTEAFF
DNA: TGCGCCAGCAGCGCAACCCAGGGGCCGAACACTGAAGCTTTCTTT

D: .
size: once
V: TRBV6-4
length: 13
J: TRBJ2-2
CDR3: CASSNTGTGELFF
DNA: TGTGCCAGCAGCAACACAGGGACCGGGGAGCTGTTTTTT

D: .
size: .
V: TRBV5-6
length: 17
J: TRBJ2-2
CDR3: CASSSVRGYRNTGELFF
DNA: TGTGCCAGCAGCTCGGTTAGGGGGTACAGAAACACCGGGGAGCTGTTTTTT

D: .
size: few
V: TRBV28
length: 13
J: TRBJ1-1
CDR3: CASSPPGWREAFF
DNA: TGTGCCAGCAGTCCCCCGGGGTGGAGAGAAGCTTTCTTT

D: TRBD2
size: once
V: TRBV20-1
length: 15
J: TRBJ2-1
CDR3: CSASPPLAVYNEQFF
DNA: TGCAGTGCTAGTCCCCCCCTAGCGGTTTACAATGAGCAGTTCTTC

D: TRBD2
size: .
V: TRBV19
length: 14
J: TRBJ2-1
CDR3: CASSARGTKNEQFF
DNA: TGTGCCAGTAGTGCCCGCGGGACTAAGAATGAGCAGTTCTTC